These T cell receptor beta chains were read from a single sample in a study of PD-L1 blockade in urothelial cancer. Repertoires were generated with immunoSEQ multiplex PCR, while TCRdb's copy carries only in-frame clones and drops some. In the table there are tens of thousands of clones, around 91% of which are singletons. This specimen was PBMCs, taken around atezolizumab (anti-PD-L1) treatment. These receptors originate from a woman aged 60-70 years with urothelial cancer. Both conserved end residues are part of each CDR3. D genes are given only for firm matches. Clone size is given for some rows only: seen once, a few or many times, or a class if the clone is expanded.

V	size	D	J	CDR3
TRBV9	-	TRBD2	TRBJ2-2	CASSPATGGRVTGELFF
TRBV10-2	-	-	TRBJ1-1	CASGVGEGTNTEAFF
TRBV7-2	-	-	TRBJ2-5	CASSLGLRETQYF
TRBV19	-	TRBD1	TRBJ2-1	CASIRGISMDHGETEQFF
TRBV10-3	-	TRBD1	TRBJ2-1	CAISEGDRGYNEQFF
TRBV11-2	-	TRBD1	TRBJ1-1	CASSLGQLNTEAFF
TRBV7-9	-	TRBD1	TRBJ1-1	CASSLGDLGQVNTEAFF
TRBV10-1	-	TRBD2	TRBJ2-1	CASSGGGSSYNEQFF
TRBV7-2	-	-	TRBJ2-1	CASSLAARGSNEQFF
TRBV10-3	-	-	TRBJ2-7	CAISESADNYEQYF
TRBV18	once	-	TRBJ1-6	CASSPPQFPGTFINSPLHF
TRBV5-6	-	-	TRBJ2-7	CASGLGGTYEQYF